The rows below give T cell receptor beta chains drawn from one sample of a study of blood T cell repertoires in COVID-19. The protocol was immunoSEQ multiplex PCR, while the TCRdb copy is restricted to in-frame clones and leaves out a portion. Altogether about 96,000 clones are present, 80% to 90% being singletons, with the ten largest covering 4% to 5%. The material sequenced was peripheral blood. These receptors all stem from a human donor with COVID-19, enrolled during active disease. The donor label of this sample is uncertain. CDR3s include the opening cysteine and the closing phenylalanine or tryptophan. A D gene is named only where the DNA matches it firmly. Clone size, where shown, is once, few, many, or a class for clones that have expanded.

J,D,size,V,CDR3,DNA
TRBJ1-1,NA,NA,TRBV19,CASSIVAAEVPEAFF,TGTGCCAGTAGTATAGTCGCAGCTGAGGTCCCTGAAGCTTTCTTT
TRBJ2-5,TRBD2,NA,TRBV6-5,CASRGTNQETQYF,TGTGCCAGCAGAGGGACTAACCAAGAGACCCAGTACTTC
TRBJ1-1,NA,NA,TRBV7-9,CASSEQGHQNTEAFF,TGTGCCAGCAGCGAACAAGGACACCAGAACACTGAAGCTTTCTTT
TRBJ1-2,NA,NA,TRBV11-2,CASSLLTGTNYGYTF,TGTGCCAGCAGCTTGTTAACAGGGACTAACTATGGCTACACCTTC
TRBJ1-2,NA,NA,TRBV30,CAWSVEFSLRGLVFGYTF,TGTGCCTGGAGTGTGGAGTTCTCGCTAAGGGGTCTAGTCTTTGGCTACACCTTC
TRBJ2-5,TRBD2,once,TRBV4-1,CASSQGIGGDGETQYF,TGCGCCAGCAGCCAAGGTATCGGGGGGGACGGAGAGACCCAGTACTTC
TRBJ2-7,NA,NA,TRBV4-2,CASSQDLTGVLYSYEQYF,TGTGCCAGCAGCCAAGATCTAACGGGGGTGCTGTACTCCTACGAGCAGTACTTC
TRBJ1-4,TRBD1,NA,TRBV5-6,CASSLERDREGGEKLFF,TGTGCCAGCAGCTTGGAGCGGGACAGGGAAGGTGGTGAAAAACTGTTTTTT
TRBJ1-1,NA,NA,TRBV30,CAWSVLMNTEAFF,TGTGCCTGGAGTGTACTGATGAACACTGAAGCTTTCTTT
TRBJ2-5,NA,NA,TRBV6-5,CASGEFQETQYF,TGTGCCAGCGGGGAGTTCCAAGAGACCCAGTACTTC
TRBJ1-2,NA,NA,TRBV6-5,CASSYSQGLYGYTF,TGTGCCAGCAGTTACTCACAGGGCCTCTATGGCTACACCTTC
TRBJ2-7,TRBD2,few,TRBV10-1,CASSEAGESYEQYF,TGCGCCAGCAGTGAAGCGGGAGAGTCCTACGAGCAGTACTTC
TRBJ1-4,TRBD1,NA,TRBV4-2,CASSQDPQGGEKLFF,TGTGCCAGCAGCCAAGACCCACAGGGGGGGGAAAAACTGTTTTTT
TRBJ2-2,NA,NA,TRBV7-3,CASSPDSSNTGELFF,TGTGCCAGCAGCCCGGACAGCAGTAACACCGGGGAGCTGTTTTTT
TRBJ2-3,NA,NA,TRBV19,CASSIFQTRDTQYF,TGTGCCAGTAGTATCTTCCAGACTCGAGATACGCAGTATTTT
TRBJ1-4,TRBD1,NA,TRBV11-1,CASSSTGGDEKLFF,TGTGCCAGCAGCTCGACAGGGGGCGACGAAAAACTGTTTTTT
TRBJ1-3,TRBD1,NA,TRBV19,CASSISTGASGNTIYF,TGTGCCAGTAGTATAAGTACAGGGGCCTCTGGAAACACCATATATTTT
TRBJ2-2,TRBD1,NA,TRBV6-5,CASSPGQGNTGELFF,TGTGCCAGCAGTCCGGGACAGGGGAACACCGGGGAGCTGTTTTTT
TRBJ1-1,NA,NA,TRBV6-1,CASSEGQDGMDTEAFF,TGTGCCAGCAGTGAGGGACAAGACGGGATGGACACTGAAGCTTTCTTT
TRBJ1-5,NA,NA,TRBV10-3,CAISEGPGDQPQHF,TGTGCCATCAGTGAGGGCCCAGGGGATCAGCCCCAGCATTTT
TRBJ2-3,TRBD2,NA,TRBV7-6,CASSLQASGGVSTDTQYF,TGTGCCAGCAGCTTGCAGGCTAGCGGGGGAGTTAGCACAGATACGCAGTATTTT
TRBJ2-3,NA,NA,TRBV3-1/TRBV3-2,CASSQDLEGEGGDTQYF,TGTGCCAGCAGCCAAGATCTTGAGGGGGAGGGCGGTGATACGCAGTATTTT
TRBJ2-5,TRBD1,once,TRBV7-3,CASSPGQGEVTQYF,TGTGCCAGCAGCCCTGGACAGGGAGAAGTTACCCAGTACTTC
TRBJ2-5,TRBD2,once,TRBV7-9,CASSPSDSGGSETQYF,TGTGCCAGCAGCCCCAGCGATAGCGGGGGGTCAGAGACCCAGTACTTC
TRBJ1-1,NA,NA,TRBV29-1,CSVRVGAWDTEAFF,TGCAGCGTAAGAGTTGGGGCGTGGGACACTGAAGCTTTCTTT
TRBJ1-2,NA,NA,TRBV12-3/TRBV12-4,CASSLQTSYGYTF,TGTGCCAGCAGTTTGCAGACTAGCTATGGCTACACCTTC
TRBJ1-5,NA,NA,TRBV24-1,CATSDAQGNQPQHF,TGTGCCACCAGTGATGCCCAGGGCAATCAGCCCCAGCATTTT
TRBJ2-1,NA,NA,TRBV3-1/TRBV3-2,CASSQIVSNEQFF,TGTGCCAGCAGCCAGATAGTGAGTAATGAGCAGTTCTTC
TRBJ2-7,NA,NA,TRBV11-2,CASSFRDNPSYEQYF,TGTGCCAGCAGCTTCAGAGACAACCCCAGCTACGAGCAGTACTTC
TRBJ1-5,TRBD1,NA,TRBV3-1/TRBV3-2,CASSQGGQNNQPQHF,TGTGCCAGCAGCCAAGGGGGACAGAATAATCAGCCCCAGCATTTT
TRBJ2-7,TRBD2,NA,TRBV19,CATSGGRAYEQYF,TGTGCCACGTCCGGCGGGAGGGCCTACGAGCAGTACTTC
TRBJ1-1,TRBD1,NA,TRBV19,CASSSSGGAAEAFF,TGTGCCAGTAGTTCATCAGGGGGCGCGGCTGAAGCTTTCTTT
TRBJ1-6,NA,NA,TRBV6-1,CASSEDRRNNSPLHF,TGTGCCAGCAGTGAAGACAGGAGAAATAATTCACCCCTCCACTTT
TRBJ1-1,TRBD1,once,TRBV19,CASSGTVNTEAFF,TGTGCCAGTTCCGGGACAGTCAACACTGAAGCTTTCTTT
TRBJ2-7,NA,NA,TRBV7-2,CASSPINPATRGEQYF,TGTGCCAGCAGCCCAATCAACCCGGCCACGCGGGGTGAGCAGTACTTC
TRBJ1-1,NA,NA,TRBV30,CAWREGPEAFF,TGTGCCTGGAGGGAGGGGCCTGAAGCTTTCTTT
TRBJ1-1,TRBD1,NA,TRBV3-1/TRBV3-2,CASTRDRENTEAFF,TGTGCCAGCACCCGGGACAGGGAAAACACTGAAGCTTTCTTT
TRBJ1-1,TRBD1,once,TRBV3-1/TRBV3-2,CASSLPGQGNTEAFF,TGTGCCAGCAGCCTACCGGGACAGGGGAACACTGAAGCTTTCTTT